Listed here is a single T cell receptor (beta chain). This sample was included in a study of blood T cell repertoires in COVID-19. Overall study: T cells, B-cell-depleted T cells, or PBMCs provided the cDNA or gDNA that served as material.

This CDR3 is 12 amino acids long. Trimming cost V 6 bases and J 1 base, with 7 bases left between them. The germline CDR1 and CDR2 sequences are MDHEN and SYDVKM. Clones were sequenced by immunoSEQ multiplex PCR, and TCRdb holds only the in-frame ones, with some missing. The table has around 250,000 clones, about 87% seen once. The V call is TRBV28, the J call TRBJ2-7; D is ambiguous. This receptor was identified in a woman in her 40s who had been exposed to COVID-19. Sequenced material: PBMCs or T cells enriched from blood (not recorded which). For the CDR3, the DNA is TGTGCCAGCAGGGCATCATCCTACGAGCAGTACGTC. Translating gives CASRASSYEQYV.